Presented here are 11 T cell receptor beta chains from one specimen sequenced in a study of cytomegalovirus exposure and HLA in healthy donors. PCR was performed using 60 Vbeta and 13 Jbeta primers. Assay used: immunoSEQ multiplex PCR; TCRdb lists only in-frame clones, some missing. The repertoire holds 70,000 or so clones, with 82% as singletons. Sequenced sample: PBMCs. The receptors come from a man younger than 35 in good health and CMV-seronegative.

This CDR3 reads CASSQDSYYEQYF. The CDR3 bases are TGTGCCAGCAGCCAAGACAGTTACTACGAGCAGTACTTC. The chain recombines TRBV11-2 with TRBJ2-7; TRBD1 might be the D (5 bases). The CDR3 runs to 13 residues. V was cut by 5 bases and J by 3 bases, with 11 bases left in between. CDR1 SGHAT and CDR2 FQNNGV come from the germline V gene. Supplemented by reference TRBV11-2 and TRBJ2-7, the full variable domain reads EAGVAQSPRYKIIEKRQSVAFWCNPISGHATLYWYQQILGQGPKLLIQFQNNGVVDDSQLPKDRFSAERLKGVDSTLKIQPAKLEDSAVYLCASSQDSYYEQYFGPGTRLTVT.

The chain is built from TRBV10-3 and TRBJ1-3; TRBD1 is a possible D gene (6 bases). V was pared by 6 bases and J by 3 bases, with 9 bases between. There are 13 residues in the CDR3. Germline-derived CDR1 and CDR2 are ENHRY and SYGVKD. The CDR3 sequence is CAIRQGFGNTIYF. The CDR3 DNA follows: TGTGCCATCAGACAGGGTTTTGGAAACACCATATATTTT.

V usage is TRBV11-2 and J usage is TRBJ1-2; D is unresolved. The ends were cut back, 5 bases at V and 7 bases at J, with 17 bases in the middle. CDR3 length: 14 residues. Germline loops: CDR1 SGHAT, CDR2 FQNNGV. The CDR3 loop reads CASSPSSGGTGYTF. CDR3 sequence (DNA): TGTGCCAGCAGCCCGAGTAGTGGAGGCACTGGCTACACCTTC. The full variable domain, its missing parts supplied by reference TRBV11-2 and TRBJ1-2, is EAGVAQSPRYKIIEKRQSVAFWCNPISGHATLYWYQQILGQGPKLLIQFQNNGVVDDSQLPKDRFSAERLKGVDSTLKIQPAKLEDSAVYLCASSPSSGGTGYTFGSGTRLTVV.

The rearrangement uses TRBV9 and TRBJ1-2; TRBD1 aligns across 7 bases. V was pared by 4 bases and J by 3 bases, with 9 bases of the junction left unmatched. Germline V gene data show CDR1 as SGDLS and CDR2 as YYNGEE. This CDR3 is built from 15 residues. CDR3 protein: CASSTSGTEHYGYTF. The CDR3 DNA follows: TGTGCCAGCAGCACCTCCGGGACAGAGCACTATGGCTACACCTTC.

The chain recombines TRBV30 with TRBJ1-2, with D tentatively TRBD1 (5 bases). V gave up 0 bases and J gave up 5 bases, with 16 bases separating them. The CDR3 length is 15 residues. Germline lookup yields CDR1 GTSNPN and CDR2 SVGIG (reference sequence). The CDR3 DNA follows: TGTGCCTGGAGTGTCCCGGGACCGGGAGGATATGGCTACACCTTC. As protein: CAWSVPGPGGYGYTF.

This rearrangement joins TRBV7-8 to TRBJ2-7; D is possibly TRBD1 (6 bases). From germline, CDR1 is SGHVS and CDR2 FQNEAQ. The CDR3 spans 14 residues. V was trimmed by 5 bases and J by 1 base, leaving 12 bases between them. CDR3 protein: CASSQDRQSYEQYF. As DNA, the CDR3 is TGTGCCAGCAGCCAAGACAGGCAGTCCTACGAGCAGTACTTC.

This clone turned up a few times. The chain carries TRBV7-2 and TRBJ2-7; 7 bases are a match to TRBD2. The V segment lost 5 bases and the J segment 1 base; nucleotides outside the gene matches: 2. The CDR3 sequence is 13 residues long. Germline CDR1 SGHTA, CDR2 FQGNSA. CDR3 DNA: TGTGCCAGCAGCGGCGGGGGTTCCTACGAGCAGTACTTC. Its protein product is CASSGGGSYEQYF.

The table lists this clone with a few counts. The CDR3 here is CAIRQTPTGPYGYTF. CDR3 in DNA: TGTGCCATCCGCCAGACCCCAACAGGGCCCTATGGCTACACCTTC. The rearrangement links TRBV10-3 to TRBJ1-2; possible D gene TRBD1, 6 bases. This CDR3 has 15 amino acids. Trimming took off 8 bases at V and 4 bases at J, with 20 bases between the two ends. The germline gives CDR1 ENHRY, CDR2 SYGVKD.

The chain uses TRBV25-1 and TRBJ2-1; 13 positions match TRBD2. With V trimmed by 9 bases and J by 6 bases, 2 bases remained unmatched. The CDR3 sequence is 13 residues long. From germline, CDR1 is MGHDK and CDR2 SYGVNS. In DNA, the CDR3 is TGTGCCAGAGGACTAGCGGGGGTCAATGAGCAGTTCTTC. This translates into CARGLAGVNEQFF.

The count of this clone is one. This chain joins TRBV6-5 and TRBJ1-1, with TRBD1 as a possible D gene (5 bases). The CDR3 is 11 residues long. CDR1 is MNHEY, CDR2 SVGAGI, per germline. Trimming pared 6 bases from V and 4 bases from J, leaving 6 bases between. The CDR3 DNA reads TGTGCCAGCAGCGACAGCACTGAAGCTTTCTTT. Protein: CASSDSTEAFF.

This chain uses TRBV5-1 with TRBJ2-1, with D possibly matching TRBD1 (7 bases). Trimming took off 1 base at V and 2 bases at J, with 16 bases between the two ends. This CDR3 has 17 amino acids. Looked up from germline, CDR1 is SGHRS and CDR2 is YFSETQ. The CDR3 reads CASSLSRGEITYNEQFF. The DNA for the CDR3 is TGCGCCAGCAGCTTGTCCAGGGGGGAGATCACCTACAATGAGCAGTTCTTC.